What follows are 24 T cell receptor beta chains derived from one specimen sequenced in a study of blood T cell repertoires in COVID-19. The protocol was immunoSEQ multiplex PCR, while the TCRdb copy is restricted to in-frame clones and leaves out a portion. The table lists approximately 260,000 clones, over 75% of them singletons. The sample comprised peripheral blood. These receptors came from a human donor in a cohort sampled during active COVID-19.

The chain couples TRBV7-2 to TRBJ2-1; TRBD2 matches 8 bases. The CDR3 runs to 16 residues. Germline V gene lookup returns CDR1 SGHTA and CDR2 FQGNSA. Trimming at V came to 2 bases and at J to 4 bases, leaving 7 bases not matched to a gene. CDR3 sequence (DNA): TGTGCCAGCAGCTTATCGGGGGGGCCCTCTTACAATGAGCAGTTCTTC. Translation gives CASSLSGGPSYNEQFF. The variable domain in full, completed from reference TRBV7-2 and TRBJ2-1, reads GAGVSQSPSNKVTEKGKDVELRCDPISGHTALYWYRQSLGQGLEFLIYFQGNSAPDKSGLPSDRFSAERTGGSVSTLTIQRTQQEDSAVYLCASSLSGGPSYNEQFFGPGTRLTVL.

This clone has just one count. CDR3 DNA sequence: TGTGCCAGCAGCTTAGGGGGGGACTATGGCTACACCTTC. It is translated as CASSLGGDYGYTF. The gene calls are TRBV7-2 and TRBJ1-2; the D gene is possibly TRBD1 (5 bases). The germline gives CDR1 SGHTA, CDR2 FQGNSA. Between the trimmed V and J ends, which lost 1 base and 3 bases, there was a span of 6 bases. The CDR3 has 13 residues.

The V gene is TRBV6-6, the J gene TRBJ2-5; 10 positions match TRBD1. The CDR3 sequence is 18 residues long. V dropped 5 bases and J dropped 5; count of bases not matched to a gene: 17. CDR1 and CDR2 (germline): MNHNY, SVGAGI (reference sequence). In DNA form, the CDR3 reads TGTGCCAGCAGTCAAACTCCCGGGACAGGGGCTCTTGGGGAGACCCAGTACTTC. Protein product: CASSQTPGTGALGETQYF.

The chain combines TRBV4-2 with TRBJ2-7; no reliable D call. The V and J ends lost 0 bases and 4 bases respectively, with 13 bases between them. The germline V gene encodes CDR1 LGHNA and CDR2 YNFKEQ. The length of the CDR3 is 15 residues. CDR3 protein: CASSQDWSSAYEQYF. The CDR3 DNA reads as TGTGCCAGCAGCCAAGATTGGAGTTCTGCATACGAGCAGTACTTC.

The rearrangement joins TRBV6-2 or TRBV6-3 to TRBJ2-7; no clear D. The CDR3 is made up of 13 amino acids. V lost 5 bases to trimming and J lost 2 bases, with 10 bases between them. Germline values: CDR1 MNHEY, CDR2 SVGEGT. CDR3 amino acids: CASSRTATYEQYF. The CDR3 DNA reads as TGTGCCAGCAGTCGTACCGCTACCTACGAGCAGTACTTC.

The rearrangement uses TRBV9 and TRBJ2-1; TRBD1 matches 9 bases. J lost 7 bases, V lost 0 bases, and 11 bases had no gene match. The CDR3 is made up of 17 amino acids. The V gene's germline CDR1 is SGDLS and CDR2 YYNGEE. CDR3 region: CASSVEITGQGVNEQFF. The CDR3 bases are TGTGCCAGCAGCGTAGAGATAACGGGACAGGGCGTTAATGAGCAGTTCTTC.

This clone has a single count. The chain has TRBV4-3 and TRBJ1-6; D remains ambiguous. The CDR3 contains 17 residues. Germline V gene data show CDR1 as LGHNA and CDR2 as YSLEER. The V gene lost 4 bases and the J gene lost 0 bases, with 13 bases spanning the gap. The CDR3: CASSPNPLSSYNSPLHF. DNA of the CDR3: TGCGCCAGCAGCCCGAACCCCCTGAGCTCCTATAATTCACCCCTCCACTTT.

The chain combines TRBV19 with TRBJ2-1; weak D call: TRBD2 (6 bases). Between the trimmed V and J ends, which lost 10 bases and 6 bases, there was a span of 22 bases. CDR1 is LNHDA, CDR2 SQIVND, per germline (reference sequence). The CDR3 is 15 amino acids. The CDR3 sequence: CATNPTGLPFNEQFF. As DNA, the CDR3 is TGTGCCACTAATCCAACGGGACTTCCTTTCAATGAGCAGTTCTTC.

The chain employs TRBV19 and TRBJ1-2; 8 bases match TRBD1. Trimming at V came to 0 bases and at J to 6 bases, leaving 0 bases not matched to a gene. Per germline, CDR1 LNHDA and CDR2 SQIVND (reference sequence). The CDR3 has 13 residues. The CDR3 loop reads CASSIEQGDGYTF. The CDR3 region has the DNA TGTGCCAGTAGTATAGAACAGGGGGATGGCTACACCTTC. The full variable domain, in which reference TRBV19 and TRBJ1-2 provide the parts outside the CDR3, is DGGITQSPKYLFRKEGQNVTLSCEQNLNHDAMYWYRQDPGQGLRLIYYSQIVNDFQKGDIAEGYSVSREKKESFPLTVTSAQKNPTAFYLCASSIEQGDGYTFGSGTRLTVV.

This clone was counted once. The gene calls are TRBV18 and TRBJ1-1; no firm D call. From germline, CDR1 is KGHSH and CDR2 LQKENI. The CDR3 has 13 residues. The V end lost 1 base, the J end lost 2 bases, and 5 bases lay between the germline ends. The CDR3 DNA reads as TGTGCCAGCTCACCACAAAGCAACACTGAAGCTTTCTTT. This sequence encodes CASSPQSNTEAFF. The full variable domain, with the rest looked up from reference TRBV18 and TRBJ1-1, is NAGVMQNPRHLVRRRGQEARLRCSPMKGHSHVYWYRQLPEEGLKFMVYLQKENIIDESGMPKERFSAEFPKEGPSILRIQQVVRGDSAAYFCASSPQSNTEAFFGQGTRLTVV.

This chain joins TRBV9 and TRBJ2-3, with D tentatively TRBD2 (7 bases). The CDR3 spans 17 residues. Germline V CDR1 and CDR2: SGDLS, YYNGEE. V was shortened by 1 base and J by 0 bases, with 15 bases between the two germline ends. Here the CDR3 reads CASSVRGGRGSTDTQYF. The DNA of the CDR3 is TGTGCCAGCAGCGTAAGGGGGGGGCGCGGGAGCACAGATACGCAGTATTTT.

The chain carries TRBV5-1 and TRBJ1-1; perhaps TRBD1 as D (6 bases). In germline, CDR1 is SGHRS, CDR2 YFSETQ. The CDR3 covers 14 residues. Trimming left V 4 bases short and J 2 bases short, with 12 bases between. The CDR3 DNA reads TGCGCCAGCAGCCGGACAGTATTTAACACTGAAGCTTTCTTT. Protein product: CASSRTVFNTEAFF.

This chain connects TRBV2 to TRBJ1-3, with D possibly being TRBD1 (5 bases). The CDR3 totals 16 residues. From germline, CDR1 is SNHLY and CDR2 FYNNEI. The V and J ends lost 6 bases and 5 bases respectively, with 20 bases between them. The CDR3 protein is CASRSFNDRDRNTIYF. The CDR3 DNA follows: TGTGCCAGCAGATCCTTCAACGACAGAGATAGAAACACCATATATTTT.

This clone occurred once. The rearrangement uses TRBV6-5 and TRBJ1-1; weak D call: TRBD1 (6 bases). CDR3 length: 14 residues. Trimming left V 6 bases short and J 1 base short, with 12 bases between. Germline loops: CDR1 MNHEY, CDR2 SVGAGI. The CDR3 DNA is TGTGCCAGCAGAAGGGAGGGGGAGAACACTGAAGCTTTCTTT. It specifies CASRREGENTEAFF.

V is TRBV19 and J is TRBJ2-3; D is unclear. With 7 bases removed from V and 0 bases from J, the gap between germline ends came to 20 bases. This CDR3 comprises 17 residues. Per germline, CDR1 LNHDA and CDR2 SQIVND (reference sequence). This chain's CDR3 is CASTPHPAGLSTDTQYF. The CDR3 DNA reads as TGTGCCAGTACCCCCCACCCCGCAGGCCTTAGCACAGATACGCAGTATTTT.

The chain combines TRBV4-1 with TRBJ2-3; 8 bases align to TRBD2. With V trimmed by 6 bases and J by 2 bases, 7 bases remained unmatched. This CDR3 has 15 amino acids. Germline lookup yields CDR1 MGHRA and CDR2 YSYEKL. The CDR3 protein is CASRQTSGYTDTQYF. CDR3 coding DNA: TGCGCCAGCAGGCAAACTAGCGGTTACACAGATACGCAGTATTTT.

This clone appeared a few times. The rearrangement uses TRBV7-9 and TRBJ2-1; 11 nucleotides match TRBD2. Germline lookup yields CDR1 SEHNR and CDR2 FQNEAQ (reference sequence). Germline trimming cut 5 bases from V and 2 bases from J; bases unmatched to any gene: 11. This CDR3 has 18 residues. The CDR3, as DNA: TGTGCCAGCAGCCAGATTACTAGCGGGAGATACGCCTACAATGAGCAGTTCTTC. Translating gives CASSQITSGRYAYNEQFF.

This clone was counted a single time. V is TRBV4-3 and J is TRBJ2-5; 13 bases align to TRBD2. CDR1 LGHNA and CDR2 YSLEER come from the germline V gene. J gave up 5 bases and V 0 bases, and 6 bases lay outside the gene matches. The CDR3 spans 17 residues. CDR3: CASSQDHGTSGVETQYF. The CDR3 coding sequence is TGCGCCAGCAGCCAAGATCATGGGACTAGCGGGGTGGAGACCCAGTACTTC.

This sequence joins TRBV5-8 and TRBJ2-2, with 8 bases matching TRBD2. The trim removed 7 bases at V and 6 bases at J, leaving 8 bases unmatched. The V gene's germline CDR1 is SGHTS and CDR2 YDEGEE. This CDR3 spans 14 amino acids. The CDR3 loop is CASWQRGIPGELFF. As DNA, the CDR3 is TGTGCCAGCTGGCAGCGGGGGATTCCCGGGGAGCTGTTTTTT. The whole variable domain, remainder taken from reference TRBV5-8 and TRBJ2-2, is EAGVTQSPTHLIKTRGQQATLRCSPISGHTSVYWYQQALGLGLQFLLWYDEGEERNRGNFPPRFSGRQFPNYSSELNVNALELEDSALYLCASWQRGIPGELFFGEGSRLTVL.

This chain joins TRBV5-6 and TRBJ1-2, with D possibly TRBD1 on 6 matching bases. Trimming cost V 3 bases and J 7 bases, with 25 bases left between them. This CDR3 has 17 amino acids. The germline gives CDR1 SGHDT, CDR2 YYEEEE. For the CDR3, the DNA is TGTGCCAGCAGCTACCGCCCGCGGGGGGGGGCCTTAAGTGGCTACACCTTC. Protein sequence: CASSYRPRGGALSGYTF.

This sequence joins TRBV24-1 and TRBJ2-7; 7 bases align to TRBD1. From germline, CDR1 is KGHDR and CDR2 SFDVKD. The CDR3 loop spans 16 amino acids. Trimming removed 4 bases from V and 5 bases from J; junction bases left unmatched: 13. For the CDR3, the DNA is TGTGCCACCAGTGACCCTGGACAGGCCACTATCCACGAGCAGTACTTC. It is translated as CATSDPGQATIHEQYF.

The V call is TRBV6-2 or TRBV6-3, the J call TRBJ1-5; no reliable D call. The ends were cut back, 5 bases at V and 7 bases at J, with 21 bases in the middle. In germline, CDR1 is MNHEY, CDR2 SVGEGT. This CDR3 is built from 16 residues. The CDR3 nucleotides read TGTGCCAGCAGTCTCCTCTTAATCTCTACGGGACAGCCCCAGCATTTT. Its protein product is CASSLLLISTGQPQHF.

The V call is TRBV29-1, the J call TRBJ1-1, with D possibly being TRBD1 (6 bases). Trimming stripped 5 bases from V and 1 base from J, with 17 bases between. The CDR3 is made up of 15 amino acids. Germline CDR1 SQVTM, CDR2 ANQGSEA. CDR3 protein: CSVRWLGHTNTEAFF. DNA of the CDR3: TGCAGCGTTAGGTGGTTGGGACACACGAACACTGAAGCTTTCTTT. Using reference TRBV29-1 and TRBJ1-1 for the parts outside the CDR3, the full variable domain is SAVISQKPSRDICQRGTSLTIQCQVDSQVTMMFWYRQQPGQSLTLIATANQGSEATYESGFVIDKFPISRPNLTFSTLTVSNMSPEDSSIYLCSVRWLGHTNTEAFFGQGTRLTVV.

V is TRBV5-1 and J is TRBJ2-7; possible D gene TRBD2, 5 bases. This CDR3 region has 13 residues. V was clipped by 0 bases and J by 5 bases, with 9 bases between them. Per the germline V gene, CDR1 is SGHRS and CDR2 is YFSETQ. In DNA, the CDR3 is TGCGCCAGCAGCTTGGAGAGGGTTCACGAGCAGTACTTC. Encoded protein: CASSLERVHEQYF.